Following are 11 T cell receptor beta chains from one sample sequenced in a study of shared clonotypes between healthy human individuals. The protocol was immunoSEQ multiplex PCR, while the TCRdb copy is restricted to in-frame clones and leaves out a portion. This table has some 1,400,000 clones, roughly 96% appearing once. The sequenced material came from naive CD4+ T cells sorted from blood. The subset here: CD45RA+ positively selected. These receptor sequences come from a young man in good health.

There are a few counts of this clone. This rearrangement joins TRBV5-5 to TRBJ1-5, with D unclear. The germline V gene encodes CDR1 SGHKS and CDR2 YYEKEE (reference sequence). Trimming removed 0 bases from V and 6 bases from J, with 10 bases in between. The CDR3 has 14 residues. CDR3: CASSLGQDGQPQHF. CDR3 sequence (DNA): TGTGCCAGCAGCTTGGGGCAGGATGGTCAGCCCCAGCATTTT. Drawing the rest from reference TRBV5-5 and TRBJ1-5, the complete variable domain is DAGVTQSPTHLIKTRGQQVTLRCSPISGHKSVSWYQQVLGQGPQFIFQYYEKEERGRGNFPDRFSARQFPNYSSELNVNALLLGDSALYLCASSLGQDGQPQHFGDGTRLSIL.

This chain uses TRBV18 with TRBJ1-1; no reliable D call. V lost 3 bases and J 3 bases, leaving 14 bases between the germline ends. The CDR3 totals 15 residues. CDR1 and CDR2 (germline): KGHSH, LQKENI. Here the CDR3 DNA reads TGTGCCAGCTCACCTCTTTCGTTGGCGGACACTGAAGCTTTCTTT. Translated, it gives CASSPLSLADTEAFF.

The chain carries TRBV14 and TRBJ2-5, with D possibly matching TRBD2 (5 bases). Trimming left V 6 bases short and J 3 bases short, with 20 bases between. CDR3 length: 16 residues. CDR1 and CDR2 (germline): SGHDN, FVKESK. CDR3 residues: CASSHYRGRVEETQYF. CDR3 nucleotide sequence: TGTGCCAGCAGTCATTATCGGGGTAGAGTCGAAGAGACCCAGTACTTC. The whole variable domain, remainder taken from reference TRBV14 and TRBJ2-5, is EAGVTQFPSHSVIEKGQTVTLRCDPISGHDNLYWYRRVMGKEIKFLLHFVKESKQDESGMPNNRFLAERTGGTYSTLKVQPAELEDSGVYFCASSHYRGRVEETQYFGPGTRLLVL.

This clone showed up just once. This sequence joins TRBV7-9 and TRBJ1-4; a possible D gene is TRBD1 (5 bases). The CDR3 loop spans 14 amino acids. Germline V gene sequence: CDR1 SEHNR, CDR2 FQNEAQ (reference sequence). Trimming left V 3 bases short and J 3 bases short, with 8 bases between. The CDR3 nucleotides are TGTGCCAGCAGCTTGGGAGGGGCTAATGAAAAACTGTTTTTT. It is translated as CASSLGGANEKLFF.

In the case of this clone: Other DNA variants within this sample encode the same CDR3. Here the CDR3 reads CASSEGTNQPQHF. Here the CDR3 DNA reads TGTGCCAGCAGTGAAGGGACGAATCAGCCCCAGCATTTT. The chain uses TRBV6-4 and TRBJ1-5; a possible D gene is TRBD1 (5 bases). Trimming removed 3 bases from V and 4 bases from J, with 7 bases in between. Germline lookup yields CDR1 MRHNA and CDR2 SNTAGT. The CDR3 extends over 13 amino acids.

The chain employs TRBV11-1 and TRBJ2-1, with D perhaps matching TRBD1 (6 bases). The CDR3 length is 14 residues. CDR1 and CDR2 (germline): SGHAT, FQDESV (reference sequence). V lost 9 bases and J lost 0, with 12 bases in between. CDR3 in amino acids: CASSDRSSYNEQFF. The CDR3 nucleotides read TGTGCCAGTTCCGACAGGAGCTCCTACAATGAGCAGTTCTTC.

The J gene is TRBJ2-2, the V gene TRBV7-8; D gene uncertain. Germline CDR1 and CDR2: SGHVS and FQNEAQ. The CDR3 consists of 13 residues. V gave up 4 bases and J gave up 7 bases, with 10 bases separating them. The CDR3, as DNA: TGTGCCAGCAGCTCCCTTGGTCGCGGGGAGCTGTTTTTT. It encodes CASSSLGRGELFF. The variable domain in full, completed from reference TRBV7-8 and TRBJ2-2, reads GAGVSQSPRYKVAKRGQDVALRCDPISGHVSLFWYQQALGQGPEFLTYFQNEAQLDKSGLPSDRFFAERPEGSVSTLKIQRTQQEDSAVYLCASSSLGRGELFFGEGSRLTVL.

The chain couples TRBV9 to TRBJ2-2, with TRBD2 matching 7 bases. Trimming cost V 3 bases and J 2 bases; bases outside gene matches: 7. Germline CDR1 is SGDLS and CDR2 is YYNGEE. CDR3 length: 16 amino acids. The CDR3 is CASSARGSVNTGELFF. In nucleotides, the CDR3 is TGTGCCAGCAGCGCACGCGGGAGCGTCAACACCGGGGAGCTGTTTTTT.

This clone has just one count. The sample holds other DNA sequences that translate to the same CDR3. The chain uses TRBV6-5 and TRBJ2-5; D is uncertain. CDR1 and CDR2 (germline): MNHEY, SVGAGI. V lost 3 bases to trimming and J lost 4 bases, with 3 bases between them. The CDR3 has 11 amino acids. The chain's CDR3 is CASSYRETQYF. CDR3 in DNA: TGTGCCAGCAGTTATAGAGAGACCCAGTACTTC.

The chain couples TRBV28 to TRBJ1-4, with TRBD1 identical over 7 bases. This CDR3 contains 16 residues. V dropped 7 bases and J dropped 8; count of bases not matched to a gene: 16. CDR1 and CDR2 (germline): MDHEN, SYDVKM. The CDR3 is CASTVAGGNHWEKLFF. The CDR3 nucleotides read TGTGCCAGCACTGTGGCAGGGGGGAACCACTGGGAAAAACTGTTTTTT.

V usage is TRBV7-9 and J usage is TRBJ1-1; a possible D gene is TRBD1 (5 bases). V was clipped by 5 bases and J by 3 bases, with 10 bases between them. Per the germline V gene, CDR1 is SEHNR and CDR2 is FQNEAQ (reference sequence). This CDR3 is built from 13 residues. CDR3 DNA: TGTGCCAGCAGCCAGGGCGGTTACACTGAAGCTTTCTTT. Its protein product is CASSQGGYTEAFF.